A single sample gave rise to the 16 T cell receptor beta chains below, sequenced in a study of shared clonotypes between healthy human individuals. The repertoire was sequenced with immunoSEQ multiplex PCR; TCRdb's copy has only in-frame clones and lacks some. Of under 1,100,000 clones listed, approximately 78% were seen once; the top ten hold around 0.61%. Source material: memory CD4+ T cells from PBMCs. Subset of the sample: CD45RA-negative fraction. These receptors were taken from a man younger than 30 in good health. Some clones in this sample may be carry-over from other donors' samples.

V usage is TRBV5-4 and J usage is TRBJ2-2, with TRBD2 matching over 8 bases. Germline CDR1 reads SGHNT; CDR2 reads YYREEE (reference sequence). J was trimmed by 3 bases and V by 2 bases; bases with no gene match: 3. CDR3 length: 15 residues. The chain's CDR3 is CASSFPGGDTGELFF. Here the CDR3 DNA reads TGTGCCAGCAGCTTCCCGGGGGGGGACACCGGGGAGCTGTTTTTT.

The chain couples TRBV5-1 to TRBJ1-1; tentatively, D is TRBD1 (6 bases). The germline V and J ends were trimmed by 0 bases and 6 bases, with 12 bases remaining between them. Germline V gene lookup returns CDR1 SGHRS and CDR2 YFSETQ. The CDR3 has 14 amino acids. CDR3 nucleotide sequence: TGCGCCAGCAGCTTGGAACAGGGAATCCCTGAAGCTTTCTTT. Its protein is CASSLEQGIPEAFF.

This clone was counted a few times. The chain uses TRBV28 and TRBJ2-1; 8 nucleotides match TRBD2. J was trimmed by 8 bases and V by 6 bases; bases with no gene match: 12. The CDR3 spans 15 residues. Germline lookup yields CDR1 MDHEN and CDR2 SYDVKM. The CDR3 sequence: CASSTGGEGSDEQFF. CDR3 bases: TGTGCCAGCAGCACGGGAGGGGAAGGGAGTGATGAGCAGTTCTTC.

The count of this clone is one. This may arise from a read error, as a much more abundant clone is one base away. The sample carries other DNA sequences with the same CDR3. The CDR3 DNA follows: TGCGCCTGGAGTGTACGTCCGGGCGGTGAGCAGTTCTTC. Protein product: CAWSVRPGGEQFF. The J gene is TRBJ2-1, the V gene TRBV30; D unclear. CDR3 length equals 13 residues. Looked up from germline, CDR1 is GTSNPN and CDR2 is SVGIG (reference sequence).

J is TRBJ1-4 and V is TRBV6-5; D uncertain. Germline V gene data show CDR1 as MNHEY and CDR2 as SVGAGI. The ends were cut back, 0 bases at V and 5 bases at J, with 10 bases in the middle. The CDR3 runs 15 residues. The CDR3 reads CASSYSGRKNEKLFF. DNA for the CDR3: TGTGCCAGCAGTTACTCGGGCAGAAAGAATGAAAAACTGTTTTTT.

CDR3 nucleotide sequence: TGTGCCAGCATCACCCCAGGGAGCTCCTACGAGCAGTACTTC. Encoded protein: CASITPGSSYEQYF. The chain uses TRBV28 and TRBJ2-7; perhaps D is TRBD1 or TRBD2 (5 bases each). Germline V lookup: CDR1 MDHEN, CDR2 SYDVKM. The length of the CDR3 is 14 residues. With 7 bases removed from V and 0 bases from J, the gap between germline ends came to 13 bases.

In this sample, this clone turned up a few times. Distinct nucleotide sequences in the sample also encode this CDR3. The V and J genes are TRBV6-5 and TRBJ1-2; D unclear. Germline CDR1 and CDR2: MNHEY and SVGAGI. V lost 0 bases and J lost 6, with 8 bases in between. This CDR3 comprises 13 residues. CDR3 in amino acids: CASSYSGRDGYTF. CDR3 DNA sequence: TGTGCCAGCAGTTACTCGGGGAGGGATGGCTACACCTTC.

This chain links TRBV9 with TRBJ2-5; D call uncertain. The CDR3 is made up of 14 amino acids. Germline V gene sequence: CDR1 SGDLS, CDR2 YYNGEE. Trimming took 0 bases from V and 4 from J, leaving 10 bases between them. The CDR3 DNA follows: TGTGCCAGCAGCGTAGGTGTCTCCGTAGAGACCCAGTACTTC. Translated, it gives CASSVGVSVETQYF.

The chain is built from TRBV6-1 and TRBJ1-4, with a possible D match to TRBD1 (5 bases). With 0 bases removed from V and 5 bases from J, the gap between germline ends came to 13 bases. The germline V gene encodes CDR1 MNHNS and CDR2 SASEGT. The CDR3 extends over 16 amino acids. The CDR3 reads CASSEALGRGNEKLFF. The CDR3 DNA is TGTGCCAGCAGTGAAGCGTTGGGACGCGGGAATGAAAAACTGTTTTTT.

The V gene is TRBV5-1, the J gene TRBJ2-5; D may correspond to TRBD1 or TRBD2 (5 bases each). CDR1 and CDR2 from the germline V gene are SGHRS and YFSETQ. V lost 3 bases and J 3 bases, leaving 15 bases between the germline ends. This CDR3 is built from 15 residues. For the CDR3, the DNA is TGCGCCAGCAGCTGGGCAGGGAGTATTGAAGAGACCCAGTACTTC. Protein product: CASSWAGSIEETQYF. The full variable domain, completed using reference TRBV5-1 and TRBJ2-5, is KAGVTQTPRYLIKTRGQQVTLSCSPISGHRSVSWYQQTPGQGLQFLFEYFSETQRNKGNFPGRFSGRQFSNSRSEMNVSTLELGDSALYLCASSWAGSIEETQYFGPGTRLLVL.

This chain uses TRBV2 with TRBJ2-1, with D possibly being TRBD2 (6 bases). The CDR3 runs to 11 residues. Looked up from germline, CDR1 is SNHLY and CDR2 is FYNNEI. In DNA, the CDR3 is TGTGCTAGCGGATTCTACAATGAGCAGTTCTTC. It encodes CASGFYNEQFF.

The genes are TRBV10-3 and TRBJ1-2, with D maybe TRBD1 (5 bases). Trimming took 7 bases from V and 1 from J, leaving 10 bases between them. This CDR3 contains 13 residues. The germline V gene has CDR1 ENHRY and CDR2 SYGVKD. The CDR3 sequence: CAINGGGNYGYTF. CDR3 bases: TGTGCCATCAATGGGGGAGGTAACTATGGCTACACCTTC.

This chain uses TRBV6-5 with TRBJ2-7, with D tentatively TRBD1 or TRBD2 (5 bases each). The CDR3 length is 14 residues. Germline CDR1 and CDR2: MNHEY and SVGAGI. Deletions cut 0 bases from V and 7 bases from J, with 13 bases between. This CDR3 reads CASSYSDNPGEQYF. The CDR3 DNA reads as TGTGCCAGCAGTTACTCGGACAACCCGGGGGAGCAGTACTTC.

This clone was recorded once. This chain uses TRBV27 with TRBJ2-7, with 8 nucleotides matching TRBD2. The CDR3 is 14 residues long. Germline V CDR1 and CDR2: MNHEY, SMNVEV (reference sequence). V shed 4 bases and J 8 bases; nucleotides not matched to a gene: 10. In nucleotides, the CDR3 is TGTGCCAGCAGTTCCGGGACTAGTGTTGGACAGCAGTACTTC. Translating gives CASSSGTSVGQQYF.

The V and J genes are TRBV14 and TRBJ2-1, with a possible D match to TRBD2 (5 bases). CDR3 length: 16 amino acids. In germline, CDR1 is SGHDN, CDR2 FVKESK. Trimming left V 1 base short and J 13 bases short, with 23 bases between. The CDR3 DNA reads TGTGCCAGCAGCCAAGCTGAGGGAGCCACCTCATATTCCCAGTTCTTC. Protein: CASSQAEGATSYSQFF.

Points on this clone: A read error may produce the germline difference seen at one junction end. In DNA, the CDR3 is TGTGCCAGCAGCGTAGCGCTCTCCGACAATGAGCAGTTCTTC. It codes for CASSVALSDNEQFF. The gene calls are TRBV9 and TRBJ2-1; no definite D call. This CDR3 has 14 amino acids. Germline V CDR1 and CDR2: SGDLS, YYNGEE. Variable domain in full (rest from reference TRBV9 and TRBJ2-1): DSGVTQTPKHLITATGQRVTLRCSPRSGDLSVYWYQQSLDQGLQFLIQYYNGEERAKGNILERFSAQQFPDLHSELNLSSLELGDSALYFCASSVALSDNEQFFGPGTRLTVL.